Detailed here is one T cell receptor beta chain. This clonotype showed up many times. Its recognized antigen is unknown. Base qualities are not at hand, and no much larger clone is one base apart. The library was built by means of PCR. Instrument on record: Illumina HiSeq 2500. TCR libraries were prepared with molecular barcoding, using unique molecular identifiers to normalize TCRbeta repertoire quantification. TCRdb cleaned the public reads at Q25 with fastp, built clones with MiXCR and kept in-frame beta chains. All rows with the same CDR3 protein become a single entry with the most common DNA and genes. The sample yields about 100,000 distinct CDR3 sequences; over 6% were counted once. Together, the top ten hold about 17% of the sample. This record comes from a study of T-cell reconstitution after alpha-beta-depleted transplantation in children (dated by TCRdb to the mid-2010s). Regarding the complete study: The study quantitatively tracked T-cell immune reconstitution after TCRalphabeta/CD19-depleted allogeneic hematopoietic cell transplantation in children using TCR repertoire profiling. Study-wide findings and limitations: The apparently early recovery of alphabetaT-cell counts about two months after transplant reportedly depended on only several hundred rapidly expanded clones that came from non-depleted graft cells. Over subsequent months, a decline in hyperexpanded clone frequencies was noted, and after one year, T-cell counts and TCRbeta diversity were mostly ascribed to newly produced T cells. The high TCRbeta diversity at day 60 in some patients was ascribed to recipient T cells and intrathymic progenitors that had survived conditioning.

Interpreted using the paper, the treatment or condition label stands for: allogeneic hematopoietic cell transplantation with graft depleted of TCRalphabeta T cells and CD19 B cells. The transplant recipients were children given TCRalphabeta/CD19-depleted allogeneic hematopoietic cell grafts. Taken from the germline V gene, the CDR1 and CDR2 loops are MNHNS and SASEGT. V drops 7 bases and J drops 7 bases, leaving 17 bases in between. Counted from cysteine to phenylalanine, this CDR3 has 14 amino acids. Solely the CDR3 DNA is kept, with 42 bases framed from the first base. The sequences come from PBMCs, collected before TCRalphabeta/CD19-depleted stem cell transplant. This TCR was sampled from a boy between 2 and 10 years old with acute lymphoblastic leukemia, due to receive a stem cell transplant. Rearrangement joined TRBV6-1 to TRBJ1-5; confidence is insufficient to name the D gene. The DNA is TGTGCCAGCAAGAGGAGGGAGGCCAACCAGCCCCAGCATTTT. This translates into CASKRREANQPQHF.